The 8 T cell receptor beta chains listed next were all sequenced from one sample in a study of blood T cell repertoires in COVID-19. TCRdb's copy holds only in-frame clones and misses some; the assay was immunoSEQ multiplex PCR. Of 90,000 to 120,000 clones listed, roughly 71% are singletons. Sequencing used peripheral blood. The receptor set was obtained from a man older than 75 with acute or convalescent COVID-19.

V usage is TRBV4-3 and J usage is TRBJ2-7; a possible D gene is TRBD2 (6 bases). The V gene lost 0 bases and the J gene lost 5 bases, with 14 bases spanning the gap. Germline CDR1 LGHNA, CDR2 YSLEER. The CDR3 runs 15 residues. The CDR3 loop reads CASSQDYPGGDEQYF. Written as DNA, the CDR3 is TGCGCCAGCAGCCAAGATTACCCCGGGGGAGACGAGCAGTACTTC.

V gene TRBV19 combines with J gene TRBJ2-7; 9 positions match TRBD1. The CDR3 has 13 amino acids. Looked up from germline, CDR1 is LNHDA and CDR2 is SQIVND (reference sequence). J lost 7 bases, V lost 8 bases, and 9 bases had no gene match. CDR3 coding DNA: TGTGCCAGTTCAAGACAGGGGGGTTGGGAGCAGTACTTC. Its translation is CASSRQGGWEQYF. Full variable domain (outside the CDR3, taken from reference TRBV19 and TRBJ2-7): DGGITQSPKYLFRKEGQNVTLSCEQNLNHDAMYWYRQDPGQGLRLIYYSQIVNDFQKGDIAEGYSVSREKKESFPLTVTSAQKNPTAFYLCASSRQGGWEQYFGPGTRLTVT.

This CDR3 is CASSREGNEQFF. The CDR3 DNA reads TGTGCCAGCAGTAGGGAGGGGAATGAGCAGTTCTTC. The chain uses TRBV6-5 and TRBJ2-1; 7 nucleotides align to TRBD2. The CDR3 has 12 residues. The ends lost 5 bases at V and 7 bases at J; junction bases unmatched: 2. The germline CDR1 and CDR2 sequences are MNHEY and SVGAGI.

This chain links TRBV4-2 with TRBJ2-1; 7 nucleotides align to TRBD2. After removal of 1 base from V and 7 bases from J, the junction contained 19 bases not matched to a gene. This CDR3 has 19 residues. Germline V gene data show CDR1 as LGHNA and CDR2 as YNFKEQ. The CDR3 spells CASSQGNVGGGLNWNEQFF. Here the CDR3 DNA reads TGTGCCAGCAGCCAAGGCAATGTCGGGGGAGGGCTCAACTGGAATGAGCAGTTCTTC.

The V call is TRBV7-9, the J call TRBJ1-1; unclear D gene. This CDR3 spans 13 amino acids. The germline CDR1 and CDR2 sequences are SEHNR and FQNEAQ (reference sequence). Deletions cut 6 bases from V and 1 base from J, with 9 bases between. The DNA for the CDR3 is TGTGCCAGCAGGAGGATGGAGAACACTGAAGCTTTCTTT. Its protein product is CASRRMENTEAFF.

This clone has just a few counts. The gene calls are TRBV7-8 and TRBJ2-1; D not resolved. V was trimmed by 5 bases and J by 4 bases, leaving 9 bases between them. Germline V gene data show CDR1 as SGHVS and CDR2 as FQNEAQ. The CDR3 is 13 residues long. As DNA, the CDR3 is TGTGCCAGCAGCGCCGACGGGTACAATGAGCAGTTCTTC. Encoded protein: CASSADGYNEQFF.

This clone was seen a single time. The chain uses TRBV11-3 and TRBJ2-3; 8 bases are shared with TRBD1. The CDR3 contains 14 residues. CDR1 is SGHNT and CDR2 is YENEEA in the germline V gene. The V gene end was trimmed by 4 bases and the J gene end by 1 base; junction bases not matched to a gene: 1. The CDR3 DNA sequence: TGTGCCAGCAGCTGGGGACAGGGCACAGATACGCAGTATTTT. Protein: CASSWGQGTDTQYF.

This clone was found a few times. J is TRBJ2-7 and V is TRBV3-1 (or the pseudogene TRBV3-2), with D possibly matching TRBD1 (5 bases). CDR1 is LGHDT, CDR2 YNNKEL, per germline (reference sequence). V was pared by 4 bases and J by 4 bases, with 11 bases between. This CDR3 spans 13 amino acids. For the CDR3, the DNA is TGTGCCAGCAGCCGTGGCAAGGGGTACGAGCAGTACTTC. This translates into CASSRGKGYEQYF.